What follows are 3 T cell receptor beta chains derived from one specimen sequenced in a study of OX40 agonist ivuxolimab in advanced cancers. Measured with immunoSEQ multiplex PCR; TCRdb has only the in-frame clones, and not every one. Among some 85,000 clones listed, about 90% were seen once. The source material was CD4+ or CD8+ T cells sorted from blood, sampled in a trial of the OX40 agonist ivuxolimab. All receptors derive from an adult with an advanced solid tumor such as melanoma, head and neck, liver or kidney cancer.

The chain couples TRBV7-2 to TRBJ2-1; 13 nucleotides line up with TRBD2. Germline CDR1 is SGHTA and CDR2 is FQGNSA. The length of the CDR3 is 14 residues. V trimming: 6 bases; J trimming: 9 bases; junction bases outside the gene matches: 5. CDR3 region: CASSLGLAGSEQFF. In nucleotides, the CDR3 is TGTGCCAGCAGTTTGGGACTAGCGGGGAGTGAGCAGTTCTTC.

The chain carries TRBV10-3 and TRBJ2-7; perhaps TRBD1 as D (8 bases). The CDR3 loop spans 15 amino acids. V gave up 6 bases and J gave up 1 base, with 16 bases separating them. Germline CDR1 reads ENHRY; CDR2 reads SYGVKD. The CDR3 DNA follows: TGTGCCATCAGGGAAAGCGGGACAGGTTCCTACGAGCAGTACTTC. This encodes CAIRESGTGSYEQYF.

V usage is TRBV11-2 and J usage is TRBJ2-7, with 9 nucleotides matching TRBD2. Germline V gives CDR1 SGHAT, CDR2 FQNNGV. Trimming cost V 5 bases and J 0 bases; bases outside gene matches: 5. CDR3 length: 15 amino acids. The chain's CDR3 is CASSPGLASSYEQYF. The CDR3 nucleotides are TGTGCCAGCAGCCCCGGACTAGCGAGCTCCTACGAGCAGTACTTC.